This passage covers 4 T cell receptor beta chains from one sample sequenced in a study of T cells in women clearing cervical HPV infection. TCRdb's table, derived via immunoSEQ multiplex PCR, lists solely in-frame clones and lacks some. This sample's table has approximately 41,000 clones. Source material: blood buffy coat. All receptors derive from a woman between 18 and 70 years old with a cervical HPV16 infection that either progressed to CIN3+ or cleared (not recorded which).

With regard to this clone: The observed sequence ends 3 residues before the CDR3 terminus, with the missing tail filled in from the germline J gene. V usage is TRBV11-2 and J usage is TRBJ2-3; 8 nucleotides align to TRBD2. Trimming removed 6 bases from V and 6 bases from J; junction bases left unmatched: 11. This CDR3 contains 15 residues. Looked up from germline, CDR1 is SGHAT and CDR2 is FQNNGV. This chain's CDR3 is CASRHPGTRADTQYF. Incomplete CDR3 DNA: TGTGCCAGCAGGCATCCCGGGACTAGAGCTGATACG.

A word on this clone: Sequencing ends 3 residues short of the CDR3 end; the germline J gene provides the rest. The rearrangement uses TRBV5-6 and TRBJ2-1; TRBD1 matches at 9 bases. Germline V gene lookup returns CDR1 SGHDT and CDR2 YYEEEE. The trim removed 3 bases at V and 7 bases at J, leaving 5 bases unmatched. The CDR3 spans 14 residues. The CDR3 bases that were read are TGTGCCAGCAGCTCCGGGACAGGGTTGAATGAG. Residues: CASSSGTGLNE. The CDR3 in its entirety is CASSSGTGLNEQFF.

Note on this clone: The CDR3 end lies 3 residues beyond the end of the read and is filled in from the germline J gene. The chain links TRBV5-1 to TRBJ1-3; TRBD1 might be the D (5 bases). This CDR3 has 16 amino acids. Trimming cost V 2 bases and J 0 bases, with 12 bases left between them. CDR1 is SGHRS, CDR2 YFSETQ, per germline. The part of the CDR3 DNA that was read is TGCGCCAGCAGCTTAGCGGGGCCCCCCTCTGGAAACACC. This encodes CASSLAGPPSGNT. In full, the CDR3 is CASSLAGPPSGNTIYF.

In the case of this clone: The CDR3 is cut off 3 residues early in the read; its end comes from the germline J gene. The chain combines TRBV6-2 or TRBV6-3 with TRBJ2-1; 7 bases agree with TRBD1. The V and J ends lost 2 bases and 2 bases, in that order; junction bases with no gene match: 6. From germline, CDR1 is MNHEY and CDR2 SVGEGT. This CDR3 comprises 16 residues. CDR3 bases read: TGTGCCAGCAGTTACGGCCAGGGGGATCCCTACAATGAG. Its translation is CASSYGQGDPYNE. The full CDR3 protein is CASSYGQGDPYNEQFF.